The 3 T cell receptor beta chains in this list originate from one sample, sequenced in a study of OX40 agonist ivuxolimab in advanced cancers. The receptor library was made with the immunoSEQ multiplex PCR assay. TCRdb retrieved this table from immuneACCESS and kept in-frame rearrangements only. Not all clones are present; in checked studies, unresolved V genes account for under half, and no reason is known for the remainder. The sample table holds under 80,000 clones, of which 90% to 95% were seen once. The ten largest account for about 0.32% of the sample. The sample here was CD4+ or CD8+ T cells sorted from blood, taken in a trial of the OX40 agonist ivuxolimab. The receptors shown here come from an adult with an advanced solid tumor such as melanoma, head and neck, liver or kidney cancer.

The genes are TRBV5-1 and TRBJ2-1; no firm D call. The CDR3 contains 12 residues. V was trimmed by 4 bases and J by 6 bases, leaving 8 bases between them. Germline loops: CDR1 SGHRS, CDR2 YFSETQ. CDR3 DNA sequence: TGCGCCAGCAGCCTGGCAAGCAATGAGCAGTTCTTC. It specifies CASSLASNEQFF.

The CDR3: CASSADRFDEQYF. CDR3 sequence (DNA): TGTGCCAGCAGCGCGGACAGGTTCGACGAGCAGTACTTC. This chain connects TRBV6-4 to TRBJ2-7, with 7 bases aligning to TRBD1. Germline values: CDR1 MRHNA, CDR2 SNTAGT. V lost 6 bases, J lost 5 bases, and 7 bases stayed unmatched. The CDR3 consists of 13 residues.

A note on this clone: An end of the junction does not agree with germline; a read error may underlie this. The rearrangement links TRBV18 to TRBJ1-5, with D tentatively TRBD1 (6 bases). There are 16 residues in the CDR3. Germline-derived CDR1 and CDR2 are KGHSH and LQKENI. CDR3 sequence reads: CASSPRTGNNNQPQHF. CDR3 nucleotides: TGTGCCAGCTCGCCACGAACAGGGAACAACAATCAGCCCCAGCATTTT.